The clone carrying this T cell receptor beta chain was counted once. The assay was immunoSEQ multiplex PCR, and TCRdb's table has in-frame clones only and misses some. The table has about 180,000 clones, 80% to 85% seen once; the top ten hold about 7%. This specimen belongs to a study of blood T cell repertoires in COVID-19. Study as a whole: Donors in the United States, Italy and Spain gave samples during acute or convalescent COVID-19. T cells, B-cell-depleted T cells, or PBMCs provided the cDNA or gDNA that served as material.

Patients at the Seattle site were enrolled during active infection and followed longitudinally. The receptor was derived from a woman aged 40-49 years with COVID-19, enrolled during active disease. Source material: peripheral blood.

CDR3 region: CASSMIGTSPYNEQFF. CDR3 coding DNA: TGTGCCAGTAGTATGATAGGGACTAGTCCCTACAATGAGCAGTTCTTC. The rearrangement uses TRBV19 and TRBJ2-1; 8 bases agree with TRBD2. Germline V gives CDR1 LNHDA, CDR2 SQIVND (reference sequence). The CDR3 has 16 amino acids. V gave up 3 bases and J gave up 2 bases; unmatched junction bases: 6. Combining the CDR3 with reference TRBV19 and TRBJ2-1 gives the whole variable domain DGGITQSPKYLFRKEGQNVTLSCEQNLNHDAMYWYRQDPGQGLRLIYYSQIVNDFQKGDIAEGYSVSREKKESFPLTVTSAQKNPTAFYLCASSMIGTSPYNEQFFGPGTRLTVL.